A single sample gave rise to the 11 T cell receptor beta chains below, sequenced in a study of CD8+ T cells in alopecia areata. Isolated RNA was reverse transcribed into cDNA used as the sequencing template. Clones were read by immunoSEQ multiplex PCR, and TCRdb kept only the in-frame ones, dropping some. The table records 190,000 or so clones, roughly 62% of them present only once. Treatment noted: oral pan-JAK inhibitor, 5-10 mg twice daily. The specimen comprised CD8+ T cells sorted from blood, sampled at week 24, from a patient treated with tofacitinib. These receptors were taken from a human donor with alopecia areata.

The CDR3 reads CASSDPGRPSSGANVLTF. DNA for the CDR3: TGTGCCAGCAGCGACCCCGGACGGCCTAGCTCTGGGGCCAACGTCCTGACTTTC. The chain has TRBV9 and TRBJ2-6; D remains unclear. V lost 3 bases, J lost 0 bases, and 16 bases lay in between. The CDR3 length is 18 residues. Looked up from germline, CDR1 is SGDLS and CDR2 is YYNGEE.

This chain uses TRBV12-5 with TRBJ2-2; 7 bases align to TRBD2. V gave up 7 bases and J gave up 5 bases; unmatched junction bases: 7. The germline V gene encodes CDR1 LGHNT and CDR2 FRNRAP. This CDR3 spans 14 amino acids. CDR3 residues: CASAFPGGTGELFF. CDR3 nucleotides: TGTGCTAGTGCTTTCCCGGGGGGAACCGGGGAGCTGTTTTTT.

This clone has a handful of counts. This chain uses TRBV25-1 with TRBJ1-1; D might be TRBD1 (5 bases). Trimming cost V 4 bases and J 8 bases, with 11 bases left between them. CDR1 is MGHDK, CDR2 SYGVNS, per germline. The CDR3 is 12 residues long. The DNA for the CDR3 is TGTGCCAGCAGTGGACAGCGATTAGAAGCTTTCTTT. Its protein product is CASSGQRLEAFF.

The genes are TRBV2 and TRBJ2-1; TRBD2 is a possible D gene (6 bases). Trimming cost V 4 bases and J 8 bases, with 21 bases left between them. The CDR3 has 16 residues. Germline CDR1 and CDR2: SNHLY and FYNNEI. CDR3 DNA sequence: TGTGCCAGCAGTGTAGACGGGGGTCTTCCTCCCTATGAGCAGTTCTTC. It encodes CASSVDGGLPPYEQFF.

This clone was recorded a few times. The gene calls are TRBV4-1 and TRBJ2-3, with 12 bases identical to TRBD2. CDR3 length: 20 amino acids. V lost 3 bases and J lost 0; bases outside the gene matches: 13. Germline-derived CDR1 and CDR2 are MGHRA and YSYEKL. DNA of the CDR3: TGCGCCAGCAGCCATACCCCGCCGAGGACTAGCGGGACTAGCACAGATACGCAGTATTTT. It encodes CASSHTPPRTSGTSTDTQYF.

The chain carries TRBV7-8 and TRBJ1-2; D unclear. The V end lost 4 bases, the J end lost 14 bases, and 17 bases lay between the germline ends. The CDR3 has 12 residues. Germline CDR1 and CDR2: SGHVS and FQNEAQ. The CDR3 loop reads CASSSHTLGRTF. The CDR3 region has the DNA TGTGCCAGCAGCTCCCACACTCTTGGGCGGACCTTC.

This clone was observed a few times. The chain recombines TRBV5-5 with TRBJ2-3, with 14 positions matching TRBD2. The CDR3 contains 15 residues. Per the germline V gene, CDR1 is SGHKS and CDR2 is YYEKEE (reference sequence). The junction had 1 base not matched to a gene; V was cut back by 2 bases and J by 5 bases. DNA of the CDR3: TGTGCCAGCAGCTTCGGACTAGCGGGGGGAGATACGCAGTATTTT. Protein sequence: CASSFGLAGGDTQYF.

The rearrangement joins TRBV5-1 to TRBJ1-4, with D uncertain. Per germline, CDR1 SGHRS and CDR2 YFSETQ. Between the trimmed V and J ends, which lost 2 bases and 4 bases, there was a span of 15 bases. CDR3 size: 16 residues. CDR3 sequence: CASSLSSSSVNEKLFF. The DNA for the CDR3 is TGCGCCAGCAGCTTAAGTTCATCGTCGGTTAATGAAAAACTGTTTTTT.

The genes are TRBV11-2 and TRBJ1-1; 10 positions agree with TRBD1. The CDR3 spans 18 residues. The V gene end was trimmed by 5 bases and the J gene end by 6 bases; junction bases not matched to a gene: 18. From germline, CDR1 is SGHAT and CDR2 FQNNGV. CDR3 bases: TGTGCCAGCAGCCGAAAAAGAGAAGGGACAGGGGTCGTCGCTGAAGCTTTCTTT. Translation gives CASSRKREGTGVVAEAFF. The complete variable domain, with remaining parts taken from reference TRBV11-2 and TRBJ1-1, reads EAGVAQSPRYKIIEKRQSVAFWCNPISGHATLYWYQQILGQGPKLLIQFQNNGVVDDSQLPKDRFSAERLKGVDSTLKIQPAKLEDSAVYLCASSRKREGTGVVAEAFFGQGTRLTVV.

In this sample, this clone turned up a few times. The chain joins TRBV9 to TRBJ2-1; no reliable D call. Trimming cost V 0 bases and J 8 bases, with 12 bases left between them. CDR1 and CDR2 from the germline V gene are SGDLS and YYNGEE. The CDR3 spans 14 residues. CDR3 nucleotide sequence: TGTGCCAGCAGCGTAGGGGCAGGATCGGATGAGCAGTTCTTC. As protein: CASSVGAGSDEQFF. The full variable domain, in which reference TRBV9 and TRBJ2-1 provide the parts outside the CDR3, is DSGVTQTPKHLITATGQRVTLRCSPRSGDLSVYWYQQSLDQGLQFLIQYYNGEERAKGNILERFSAQQFPDLHSELNLSSLELGDSALYFCASSVGAGSDEQFFGPGTRLTVL.

This clone was observed a handful of times. The chain has TRBV5-6 and TRBJ2-3, with a possible D match to TRBD1 (5 bases). Germline CDR1 SGHDT, CDR2 YYEEEE. V shed 0 bases and J shed 1 base, with 12 bases lying between them. CDR3 length: 16 amino acids. The CDR3 DNA sequence: TGTGCCAGCAGCTTGGCCAGGGCGTGGGGCACAGATACGCAGTATTTT. It encodes CASSLARAWGTDTQYF.